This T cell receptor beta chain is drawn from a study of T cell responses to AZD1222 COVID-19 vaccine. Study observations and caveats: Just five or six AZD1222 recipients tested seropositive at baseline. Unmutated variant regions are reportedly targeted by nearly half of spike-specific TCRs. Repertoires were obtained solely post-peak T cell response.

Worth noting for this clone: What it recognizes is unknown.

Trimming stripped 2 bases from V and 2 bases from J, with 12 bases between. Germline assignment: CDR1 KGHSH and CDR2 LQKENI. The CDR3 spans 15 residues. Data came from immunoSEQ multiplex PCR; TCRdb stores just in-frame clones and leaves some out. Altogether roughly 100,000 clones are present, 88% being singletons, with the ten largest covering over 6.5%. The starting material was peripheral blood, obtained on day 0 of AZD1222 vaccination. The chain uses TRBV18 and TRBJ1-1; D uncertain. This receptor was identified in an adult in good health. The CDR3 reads CASSPNRVLNTEAFF. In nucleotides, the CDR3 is TGTGCCAGCTCACCAAACCGGGTCCTTAACACTGAAGCTTTCTTT.